The rows below give T cell receptor beta chains drawn from one sample of a study of T cells in narcolepsy. This table comes from immunoSEQ multiplex PCR, and its TCRdb copy is limited to in-frame clones, with some not included. This table has about 36,000 clones, 81% appearing once. The sample comprised memory (CD45RA-) CD4+ T cells from blood. These receptors were taken from a human donor in good health. Both conserved end residues are part of each CDR3. Each record gives: clone size, D gene, V gene, J gene, CDR3 length, CDR3 protein. The D gene is left open where the match is weak. A clone size is listed for some rows: how often the clone was seen (once, few, many), or a class if it is expanded.

.,.,TRBV6-5,TRBJ2-5,11,CASSYGGMQYF
.,.,TRBV5-1,TRBJ1-1,14,CASSSWGLSTEAFF
.,TRBD2,TRBV5-1,TRBJ2-1,16,CASSLAGSGDYNEQFF
.,TRBD1,TRBV19,TRBJ1-1,13,CASSTATGLEAFF
.,.,TRBV7-9,TRBJ1-1,16,CASTPPASTLPTEAFF
.,TRBD1,TRBV6-5,TRBJ1-1,16,CASSYSGGGIGTEAFF
.,.,TRBV6-1,TRBJ1-3,14,CASSETFSGNTIYF
.,TRBD2,TRBV2,TRBJ2-3,15,CASSGTSGSGDTQYF
.,.,TRBV7-8,TRBJ1-1,13,CASNQGGNTEAFF
.,.,TRBV5-1,TRBJ2-7,17,CASSFSNRQARSYEQYF
.,TRBD1,TRBV27,TRBJ1-1,13,CACGQAWDTEAFF
few,.,TRBV28,TRBJ1-2,10,CATYQDGYTF
.,.,TRBV6-5,TRBJ1-1,12,CASGRGNTEAFF
once,.,TRBV6-5,TRBJ1-2,15,CASSYSRSRNYGYTF
.,.,TRBV7-2,TRBJ1-1,13,CASSPYMNTEAFF
.,.,TRBV19,TRBJ2-6,17,CASSIGQGRSGANVLTF
.,TRBD2,TRBV10-3,TRBJ2-5,13,CAIEAGFQETQYF
once,.,TRBV7-9,TRBJ2-7,15,CASSLGLGISYEQYF
.,.,TRBV14,TRBJ1-5,13,CASSQQGNQPQHF
.,.,TRBV5-1,TRBJ1-3,15,CASSLTGRTGNTIYF
.,.,TRBV6-6,TRBJ2-1,13,CASSPSSYNEQFF
.,.,TRBV6-1,TRBJ1-3,15,CASSEEGLRGNTIYF
.,.,TRBV6-1,TRBJ1-2,15,CASSEWTGLNYGYTF
.,.,TRBV11-3,TRBJ2-3,14,CASRSGQDTDTQYF
.,TRBD2,TRBV14,TRBJ2-7,15,CASSQRLAGVSEQYF
.,.,TRBV27,TRBJ1-1,16,CASSFRGVQGGTEAFF
.,.,TRBV7-8,TRBJ1-2,17,CASSSNTRGAKTYGYTF
.,TRBD1,TRBV10-3,TRBJ1-1,14,CAISKTGGTTEAFF
.,.,TRBV7-9,TRBJ1-1,13,CASSLQGFTEAFF
.,.,TRBV5-1,TRBJ2-5,15,CASSLRGTYQETQYF
.,TRBD1,TRBV6-6,TRBJ1-1,14,CASTKGQSNTEAFF
once,.,TRBV30,TRBJ2-1,14,CAWSRGGGINEQFF
.,TRBD1,TRBV23-1,TRBJ1-2,16,CASSQTDREWNYGYTF
.,.,TRBV5-8,TRBJ1-5,12,CASSQESGPQHF
.,.,TRBV29-1,TRBJ1-1,12,CSADKLNTEAFF